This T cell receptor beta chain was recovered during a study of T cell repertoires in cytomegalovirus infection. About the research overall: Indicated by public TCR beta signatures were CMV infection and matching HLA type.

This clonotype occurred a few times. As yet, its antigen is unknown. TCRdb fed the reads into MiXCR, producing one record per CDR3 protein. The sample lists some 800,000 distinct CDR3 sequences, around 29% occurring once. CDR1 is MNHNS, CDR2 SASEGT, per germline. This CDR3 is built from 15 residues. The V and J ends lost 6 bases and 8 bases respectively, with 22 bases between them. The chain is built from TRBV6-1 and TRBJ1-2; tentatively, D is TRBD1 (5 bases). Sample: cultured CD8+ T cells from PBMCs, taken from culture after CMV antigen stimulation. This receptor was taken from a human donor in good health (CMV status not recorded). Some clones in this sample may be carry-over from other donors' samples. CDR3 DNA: TGTGCCAGCAGCGAGGTGCGACAGTTGGTAGACGGCTACACCTTC. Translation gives CASSEVRQLVDGYTF.